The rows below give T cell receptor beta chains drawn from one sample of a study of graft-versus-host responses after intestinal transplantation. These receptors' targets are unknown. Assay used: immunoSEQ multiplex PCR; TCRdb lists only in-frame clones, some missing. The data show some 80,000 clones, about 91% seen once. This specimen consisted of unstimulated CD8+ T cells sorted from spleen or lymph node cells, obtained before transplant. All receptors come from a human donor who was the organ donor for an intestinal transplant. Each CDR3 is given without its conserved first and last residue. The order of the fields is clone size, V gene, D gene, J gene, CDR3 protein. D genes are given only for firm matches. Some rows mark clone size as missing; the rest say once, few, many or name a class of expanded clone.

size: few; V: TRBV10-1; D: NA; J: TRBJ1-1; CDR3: ASSEFPGTEAF
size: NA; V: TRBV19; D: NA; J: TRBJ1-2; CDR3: ASSGLDYGYT
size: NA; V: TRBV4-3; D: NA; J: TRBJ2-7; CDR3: ASSLGDAYEQY
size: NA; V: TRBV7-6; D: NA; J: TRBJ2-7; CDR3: ASSLEKGPYEQY
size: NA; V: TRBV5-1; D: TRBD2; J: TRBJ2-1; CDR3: ASSAPGLADSNEQF
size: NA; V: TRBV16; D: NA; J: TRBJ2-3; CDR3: ASSQQEASTDTQY
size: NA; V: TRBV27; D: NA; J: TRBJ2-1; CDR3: ASSTYNEQF
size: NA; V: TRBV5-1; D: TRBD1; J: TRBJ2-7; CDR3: ASSLLPGQGLYEQY
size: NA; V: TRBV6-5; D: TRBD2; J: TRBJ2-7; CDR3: ASGGAYEQY
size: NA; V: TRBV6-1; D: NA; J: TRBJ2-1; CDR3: ASSPPQFYNEQF
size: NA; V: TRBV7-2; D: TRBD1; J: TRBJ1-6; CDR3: ASSSPRQGSSYNSPLH
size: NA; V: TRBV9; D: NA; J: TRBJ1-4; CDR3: ASSPPGPNEKLF
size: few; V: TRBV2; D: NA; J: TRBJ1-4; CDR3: ASNIDSGAANEKLF
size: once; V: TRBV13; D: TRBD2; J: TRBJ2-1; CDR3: ASSFGSGRASNEQF
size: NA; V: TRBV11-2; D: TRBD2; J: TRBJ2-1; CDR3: ASSYTSGRVSYNEQF
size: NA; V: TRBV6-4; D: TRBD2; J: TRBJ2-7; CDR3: ASSDSRRGSSYEQY
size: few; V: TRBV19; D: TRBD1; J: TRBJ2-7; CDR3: ASSATGSEQY
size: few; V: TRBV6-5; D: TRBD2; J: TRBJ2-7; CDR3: ASSYGGGGYEQY
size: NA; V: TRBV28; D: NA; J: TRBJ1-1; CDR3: ASSTTLGSGLYTEAF
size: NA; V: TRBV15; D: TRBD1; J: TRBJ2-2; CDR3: ATSRDFGQGALAGELF
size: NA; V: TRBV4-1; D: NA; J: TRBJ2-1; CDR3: ASSQYRAPGLRNNEQF
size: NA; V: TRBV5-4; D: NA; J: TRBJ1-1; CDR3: ASNRGQSMNTEAF